The present TCR beta chain was sequenced within a study of CD8 T cells in ankylosing spondylitis. MiXCR, applied by TCRdb to the 5' RACE reads, yields one record per CDR3 protein. The sample records about 540,000 distinct CDR3 sequences, roughly 13% being singletons. The CDR3 is 15 residues long. The germline gives CDR1 KGHDR, CDR2 SFDVKD. Trimming removed 3 bases at V and 0 bases at J, with 8 bases between. Regarding the study as a whole: Apparently characteristic of ankylosing spondylitis blood was a TCR beta motif (eight highly homologous variants).

This clonotype was seen a handful of times. Its antigen remains unknown. The rearrangement links TRBV24-1 to TRBJ1-5; D gene ambiguous. Sample: blood, either unsorted or a sorted T cell fraction (not recorded which). This sequence was found in a male donor with ankylosing spondylitis. DNA for the CDR3: TGTGCCACCAGTGATGCGACGGATAGCAATCAGCCCCAGCATTTT. This codes for CATSDATDSNQPQHF.